This T cell receptor beta chain was recorded in a study of T cell changes during pregnancy in multiple sclerosis. This CDR3 contains 20 residues. Assay: immunoSEQ multiplex PCR; the TCRdb copy retains only in-frame clones and omits some. The sample includes about 50,000 clones, 85% to 95% of them seen just once. In this sample, this clone turned up once. The J gene is TRBJ2-1, the V gene TRBV21-1; TRBD2, the D gene given by the table, was not confirmed from the DNA. TRBV21-1 is tagged as a pseudogene. This TCR derives from a female donor with multiple sclerosis, enrolled in a pregnancy study. The sample consisted of CD4+ T cells from peripheral blood mononuclear cells, taken before pregnancy. CDR3 DNA sequence: TGTGCCAGCAGCTCTCAACCGACTAGCGGGAGGCCATTAACCTACAATGAGCAGTTCTTC. This gives the protein CASSSQPTSGRPLTYNEQFF.